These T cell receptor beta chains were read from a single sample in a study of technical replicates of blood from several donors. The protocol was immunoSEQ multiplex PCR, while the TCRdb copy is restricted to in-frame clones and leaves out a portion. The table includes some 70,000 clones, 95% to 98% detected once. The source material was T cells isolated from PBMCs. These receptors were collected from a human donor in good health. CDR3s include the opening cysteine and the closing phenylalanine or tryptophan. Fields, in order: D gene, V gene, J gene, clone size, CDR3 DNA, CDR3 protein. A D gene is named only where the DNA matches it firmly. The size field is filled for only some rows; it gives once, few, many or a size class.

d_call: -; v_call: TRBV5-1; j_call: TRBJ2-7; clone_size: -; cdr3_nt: TGCGCCAGCAGCTTGGCACCCAGCGGGTCCCCAAAGGAGCAGTACTTC; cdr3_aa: CASSLAPSGSPKEQYF
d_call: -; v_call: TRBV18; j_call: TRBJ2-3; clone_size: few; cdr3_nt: TGTGCCAGCTCACCACCGCCGGGATCAGATACGCAGTATTTT; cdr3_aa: CASSPPPGSDTQYF
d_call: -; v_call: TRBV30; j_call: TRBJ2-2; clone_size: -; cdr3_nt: TGTGCCTGGAGTACTGGCAGGGGTCGTACCGGGGAGCTGTTTTTT; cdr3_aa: CAWSTGRGRTGELFF
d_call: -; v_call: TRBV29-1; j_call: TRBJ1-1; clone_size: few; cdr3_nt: TGCAGCGTTGCGAGGGAGGAAGCTTTCTTT; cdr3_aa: CSVAREEAFF
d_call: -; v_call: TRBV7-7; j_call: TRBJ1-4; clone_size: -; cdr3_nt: TGTGCCAGCAGCAAGGGGACTAATCCCAATGAAAAACTGTTTTTT; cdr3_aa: CASSKGTNPNEKLFF
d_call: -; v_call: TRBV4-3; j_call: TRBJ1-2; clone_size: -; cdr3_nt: TGCGCCAGCAGCCAAGATTCCTGGGACATTGCCCAAAACACCTTC; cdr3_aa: CASSQDSWDIAQNTF
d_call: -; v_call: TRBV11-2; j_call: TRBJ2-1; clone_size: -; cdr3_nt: TGTGCCAGCAGCTTATCTGGGGCCAACAATGAGCAGTTCTTC; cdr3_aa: CASSLSGANNEQFF
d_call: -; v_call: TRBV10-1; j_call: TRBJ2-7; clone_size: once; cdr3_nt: TGCGCCAGCAGTGAGTCAGGGCGGGACTCTCTTTCCTTC; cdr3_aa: CASSESGRDSLSF
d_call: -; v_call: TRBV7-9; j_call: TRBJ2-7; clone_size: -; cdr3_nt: TGTGCCAGCAGCCTAGATCCCAACTCCTACGAGCAGTACTTC; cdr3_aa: CASSLDPNSYEQYF
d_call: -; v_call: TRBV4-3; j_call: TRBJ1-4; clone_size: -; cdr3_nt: TGCGCCAGCAGCCGAGTTATCTCAACTAATGAAAAACTGTTTTTT; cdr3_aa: CASSRVISTNEKLFF
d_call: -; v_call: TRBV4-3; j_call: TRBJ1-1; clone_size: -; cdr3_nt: TGCGCCAGCCGCCAAGAGCTGGGCCAGAACACTGAAGCTTTCTTT; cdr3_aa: CASRQELGQNTEAFF
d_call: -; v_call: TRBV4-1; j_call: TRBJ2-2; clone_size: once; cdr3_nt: TGCGCCAGCAGCCAAGTTTATTCTGGTATAGGGGAAACCGGGGAGCTGTTTTTT; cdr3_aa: CASSQVYSGIGETGELFF
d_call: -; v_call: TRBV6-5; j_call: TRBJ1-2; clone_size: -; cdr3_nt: TGTGCCAGCAGCTGGACAGACCCTAACTATGGCTACACCTTC; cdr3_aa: CASSWTDPNYGYTF
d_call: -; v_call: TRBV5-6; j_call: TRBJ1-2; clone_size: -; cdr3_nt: TGTGCCAGCAGCTCGCCGACAGGTAGATCCTACACCTTC; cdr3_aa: CASSSPTGRSYTF
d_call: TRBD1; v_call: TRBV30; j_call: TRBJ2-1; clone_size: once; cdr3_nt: TGTGCCTGGAGTATGGACAGGGAGGTGAATGAGCAGTTCTTC; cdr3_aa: CAWSMDREVNEQFF
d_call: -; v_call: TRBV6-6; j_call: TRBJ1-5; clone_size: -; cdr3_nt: TGTGCCAGCAGTTACTCGATGGAGTATAGCAATCAGCCCCAGCATTTT; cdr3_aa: CASSYSMEYSNQPQHF
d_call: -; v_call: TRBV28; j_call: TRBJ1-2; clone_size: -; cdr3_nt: TGTGCCAGCCTATTCTCACAGGAAAACTATGGCTACACCTTC; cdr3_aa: CASLFSQENYGYTF
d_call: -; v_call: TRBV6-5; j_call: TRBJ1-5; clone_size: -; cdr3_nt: TGTGCCAGTTCTAGTAATAGCAATCAGCCCCAGCATTTT; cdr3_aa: CASSSNSNQPQHF
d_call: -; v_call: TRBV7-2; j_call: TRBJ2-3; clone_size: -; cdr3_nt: TGTGCCAGCAGCTTAGCGCGACTAACGCAGTATTTT; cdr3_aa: CASSLARLTQYF
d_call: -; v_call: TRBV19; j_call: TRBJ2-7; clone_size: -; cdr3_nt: TGTGCCAGTAGTATATACGCGGACTCCTACGAGCAGTACTTC; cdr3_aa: CASSIYADSYEQYF
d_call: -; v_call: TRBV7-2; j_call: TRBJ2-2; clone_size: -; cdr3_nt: TGTGCCAGCAGCTGGACTCCTAACACCGGGGAGCTGTTTTTT; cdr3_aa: CASSWTPNTGELFF
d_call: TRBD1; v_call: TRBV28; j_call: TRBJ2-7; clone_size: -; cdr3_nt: TGTGCCAGCAGTTTTGGGACAGCCCTTTACGAGCAGTACTTC; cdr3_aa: CASSFGTALYEQYF
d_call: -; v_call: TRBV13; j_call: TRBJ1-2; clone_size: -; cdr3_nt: TGTGCCAGCAGTACGAGGGAATTGGGCTACACCTTC; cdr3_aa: CASSTRELGYTF
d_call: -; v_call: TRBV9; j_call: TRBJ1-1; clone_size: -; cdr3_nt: TGTGCCAGCAGCGTAGAAGGACAGAACACTGAAGCTTTCTTT; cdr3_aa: CASSVEGQNTEAFF
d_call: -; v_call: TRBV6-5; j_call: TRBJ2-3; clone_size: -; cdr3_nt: TGTGCCAGCAGTTACTCGAAGTCAGTCACAGATACGCAGTATTTT; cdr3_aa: CASSYSKSVTDTQYF
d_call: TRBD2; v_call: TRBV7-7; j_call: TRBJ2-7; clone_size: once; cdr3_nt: TGTGCCAGCAGCCCCTTTTTCGGACTAGAGAAGAACTACGAGCAGTACTTC; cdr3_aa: CASSPFFGLEKNYEQYF
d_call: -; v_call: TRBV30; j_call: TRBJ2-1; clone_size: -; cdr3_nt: TGTGCCTGGAGTTATGGGCCGGGGGGCGATGAGCAGTTCTTC; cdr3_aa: CAWSYGPGGDEQFF
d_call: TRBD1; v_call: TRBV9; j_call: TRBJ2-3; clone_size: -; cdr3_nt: TGTGCCAGCACCGAGGGACAGGGTGATACGCAGTATTTT; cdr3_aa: CASTEGQGDTQYF
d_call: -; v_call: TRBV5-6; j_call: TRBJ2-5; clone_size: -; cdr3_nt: TGTGCCAGCAGCCCAGAGGCTCAAGAGACCCAGTACTTC; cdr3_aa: CASSPEAQETQYF
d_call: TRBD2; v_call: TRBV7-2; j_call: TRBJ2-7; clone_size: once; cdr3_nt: TGTGCCAGCAGCTTAACTAGCGGGAGCTCTCACGTGGGCGAGCAGTACTTC; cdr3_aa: CASSLTSGSSHVGEQYF